The clone carrying this T cell receptor (beta chain) was seen a handful of times. The sample originates from a study of blood T cell repertoires in COVID-19. Generated by immunoSEQ multiplex PCR, the TCRdb table keeps only in-frame clones and is missing some. The sample includes 250,000 to 350,000 clones, 88% of them seen just once. The length of the CDR3 is 15 residues. CDR1 MNHEY and CDR2 SVGAGI come from the germline V gene. Trimming stripped 6 bases from V and 4 bases from J, with 16 bases between. Sequenced sample: PBMCs or T cells enriched from blood (not recorded which). The sequence was collected from a woman in her twenties or thirties who had recovered from COVID-19. This sequence joins TRBV6-5 and TRBJ2-1, with a tentative D call TRBD2 (6 bases). CDR3 in amino acids: CASSLPSGRYNEQFF. In DNA, the CDR3 is TGTGCCAGCAGCCTCCCCAGCGGGCGATACAATGAGCAGTTCTTC.